A single sample gave rise to the 19 T cell receptor beta chains below, sequenced in a study of CD8 T cells in ankylosing spondylitis (dated by TCRdb to the late 2010s). Points the paper makes about the study in general: A TCR beta motif of several highly homologous amino acid variants appeared characteristic of blood from ankylosing spondylitis patients.

No antigen has been assigned to these receptors. Library preparation employed 5' RACE. Sequenced using an Illumina HiSeq 2500. In TCRdb, the public reads were trimmed at Q25 with fastp and aligned with MiXCR, with productive beta chains retained. Each CDR3 protein gets just one entry, which takes the most common genes and DNA from the rows behind it. The sample records about 330,000 distinct CDR3 sequences, 7% to 9% of which are singletons. The top ten clones comprise approximately 15% of the sample. The source material was blood, either unsorted or a sorted T cell fraction (not recorded which). These receptor sequences come from a male donor with ankylosing spondylitis.

This clonotype has more than one count but fewer than ten. The chain uses TRBV5-1 and TRBJ2-7; 12 bases are shared with TRBD2. V lost 4 bases to trimming and J lost 6 bases; unmatched junction nucleotides: 11. Germline-derived CDR1 and CDR2 are SGHRS and YFSETQ. This CDR3 has 16 amino acids. The CDR3 DNA sequence: TGCGCCAGCAGCACCCGATCTAGCGGGAGGGGAAGCGAGCAGTACTTC. Encoded protein: CASSTRSSGRGSEQYF.

This clonotype has ten or more counts. The J gene is TRBJ2-5, the V gene TRBV5-1; possibly TRBD1 for D (6 bases). Trimming cost V 4 bases and J 0 bases, with 16 bases left between them. The length of the CDR3 is 16 residues. The V gene's germline CDR1 is SGHRS and CDR2 YFSETQ. The CDR3 DNA reads as TGCGCCAGCAGCCCAAGGACAGCCAGCTACCAAGAGACCCAGTACTTC. As protein: CASSPRTASYQETQYF.

This clonotype came up many times. The rearrangement uses TRBV4-1 and TRBJ1-1; the match to TRBD1 covers 7 bases. Germline V gives CDR1 MGHRA, CDR2 YSYEKL. The length of the CDR3 is 16 residues. After removal of 6 bases from V and 2 bases from J, the junction contained 12 bases not matched to a gene. The chain's CDR3 is CASRAPGQRYNTEAFF. The CDR3 bases are TGCGCCAGCAGGGCACCGGGACAGCGATATAACACTGAAGCTTTCTTT.

A few counts support this clonotype. The chain carries TRBV25-1 and TRBJ2-4; no clear D gene. Trimming stripped 1 base from V and 6 bases from J, with 13 bases between. Germline loops: CDR1 MGHDK, CDR2 SYGVNS. The CDR3 spans 15 residues. Here the CDR3 DNA reads TGTGCCAGCAGTGAATTGATAGCCGGTGGAAACATTCAGTACTTC. It translates to CASSELIAGGNIQYF.

The V gene is TRBV24-1, the J gene TRBJ2-3; D call uncertain. Trimming removed 0 bases at V and 5 bases at J, with 8 bases between. The germline CDR1 and CDR2 sequences are KGHDR and SFDVKD. This CDR3 spans 14 amino acids. DNA of the CDR3: TGTGCCACCAGTGATTTGTATTTAAGAGATACGCAGTATTTT. Translating it yields CATSDLYLRDTQYF.

This clonotype showed up many times. The V call is TRBV29-1, the J call TRBJ2-4; D gene uncertain. V shed 1 base and J shed 0 bases, with 7 bases lying between them. Looked up from germline, CDR1 is SQVTM and CDR2 is ANQGSEA. This CDR3 is built from 14 residues. The CDR3 nucleotides are TGCAGCGTTGAAGGAACAGAAGCCAAAAACATTCAGTACTTC. Its translation is CSVEGTEAKNIQYF.

This clonotype appeared many times. The V call is TRBV7-2, the J call TRBJ2-5; TRBD1 matches 7 bases. This CDR3 is built from 15 residues. With 1 base clipped from V and 5 bases from J, the junction kept 7 bases outside the gene matches. Germline V gives CDR1 SGHTA, CDR2 FQGNSA. CDR3 bases: TGTGCCAGCAGCTTAGTGTCAGGGGGTATGGAGACCCAGTACTTC. Translated: CASSLVSGGMETQYF.

The chain links TRBV5-1 to TRBJ2-7; TRBD2 agrees at 8 bases. The length of the CDR3 is 16 residues. From germline, CDR1 is SGHRS and CDR2 YFSETQ. The V gene end was trimmed by 5 bases and the J gene end by 6 bases; junction bases not matched to a gene: 16. The CDR3 DNA reads TGCGCCAGCAGTCTCAGGCCGCAGCGGGAGAGCCCCGAGCAGTACTTC. Amino acids: CASSLRPQRESPEQYF.

CDR3 loop: CAISPGQDSNQPQHF. Here the CDR3 DNA reads TGTGCCATCAGTCCTGGACAGGATAGCAATCAGCCCCAGCATTTT. The rearrangement links TRBV10-3 to TRBJ1-5; TRBD1 matches 7 bases. From germline, CDR1 is ENHRY and CDR2 SYGVKD. The CDR3 runs to 15 residues. V trimming: 5 bases; J trimming: 0 bases; junction bases outside the gene matches: 4.

In this sample, this clonotype turned up a few times. The chain employs TRBV7-2 and TRBJ2-3; TRBD1 matches 8 bases. This CDR3 is 16 amino acids long. Losses at the gene ends were 5 bases for V and 3 bases for J; bases not matched to a gene: 10. Germline V gene sequence: CDR1 SGHTA, CDR2 FQGNSA. The CDR3 sequence: CASSHGPGGVTDTQYF. The DNA of the CDR3 is TGTGCCAGCAGCCACGGGCCAGGGGGCGTTACAGATACGCAGTATTTT. Supplemented by reference TRBV7-2 and TRBJ2-3, the full variable domain reads GAGVSQSPSNKVTEKGKDVELRCDPISGHTALYWYRQSLGQGLEFLIYFQGNSAPDKSGLPSDRFSAERTGGSVSTLTIQRTQQEDSAVYLCASSHGPGGVTDTQYFGPGTRLTVL.

V and J are TRBV11-2 and TRBJ1-2; 7 bases align to TRBD1. The CDR3 totals 15 residues. Germline V gene lookup returns CDR1 SGHAT and CDR2 FQNNGV. The V and J ends lost 2 bases and 8 bases, in that order; junction bases with no gene match: 11. In DNA, the CDR3 is TGTGCCAGCAGCTTACCCGGGAGGGGGCGAGAGGGCTACACCTTC. This encodes CASSLPGRGREGYTF.

This clonotype has at least ten counts. This chain connects TRBV5-1 to TRBJ2-3; no clear D. Trimming removed 3 bases at V and 5 bases at J, with 13 bases between. The CDR3 has 14 amino acids. CDR1 and CDR2 (germline): SGHRS, YFSETQ. In DNA, the CDR3 is TGCGCCAGCAGCTCCTTGGTCGGGCAAGATACGCAGTATTTT. This sequence encodes CASSSLVGQDTQYF. Supplemented by reference TRBV5-1 and TRBJ2-3, the full variable domain reads KAGVTQTPRYLIKTRGQQVTLSCSPISGHRSVSWYQQTPGQGLQFLFEYFSETQRNKGNFPGRFSGRQFSNSRSEMNVSTLELGDSALYLCASSSLVGQDTQYFGPGTRLTVL.

This clonotype was found a few times. The CDR3: CASSVVASGRSNEQFF. The CDR3 nucleotides are TGTGCCAGCAGCGTAGTGGCTAGCGGGAGGTCTAATGAGCAGTTCTTC. This rearrangement joins TRBV9 to TRBJ2-1, with 11 nucleotides matching TRBD2. V was clipped by 0 bases and J by 7 bases; unmatched bases: 6. Germline CDR1 SGDLS, CDR2 YYNGEE. The CDR3 is 16 residues long.

With regard to this clonotype: One base away lies a much larger clone, so this may be a sequencing read error. This CDR3 reads CASSQGVRQLQHF. The CDR3 DNA sequence: TGTGCCAGCAGTCAGGGGGTAAGACAGCTCCAGCATTTT. The rearrangement links TRBV12-3 or TRBV12-4 to TRBJ1-5, with TRBD1 matching 7 bases. This CDR3 is 13 amino acids long.

Only a few counts were recorded for this clonotype. The chain employs TRBV18 and TRBJ2-1; no firm D call. The ends were cut back, 2 bases at V and 10 bases at J, with 9 bases in the middle. Per the germline V gene, CDR1 is KGHSH and CDR2 is LQKENI. The CDR3 is 12 residues long. Here the CDR3 reads CASSPASWEQFF. The CDR3 DNA is TGTGCCAGCTCACCAGCCTCATGGGAGCAGTTCTTC.

Ten or more counts support this clonotype. V usage is TRBV5-1 and J usage is TRBJ1-1, with D uncertain. The germline V and J ends were trimmed by 4 bases and 7 bases, with 14 bases remaining between them. Per germline, CDR1 SGHRS and CDR2 YFSETQ. The CDR3 is made up of 13 amino acids. The CDR3 is CASSLIGLGEAFF. The DNA of the CDR3 is TGCGCCAGCAGCCTGATAGGGTTGGGTGAAGCTTTCTTT.

The chain is built from TRBV4-3 and TRBJ2-1; tentatively, D is TRBD1 (6 bases). Deletions cut 1 base from V and 3 bases from J, with 16 bases between. This CDR3 comprises 17 residues. Germline-derived CDR1 and CDR2 are LGHNA and YSLEER. The CDR3 region is CASSQAQTGTLYNEQFF. CDR3 nucleotides: TGCGCCAGCAGCCAAGCCCAAACAGGGACCCTCTACAATGAGCAGTTCTTC.

Notes on this clonotype: The junction differs from germline at one of its ends, possibly a read error. This rearrangement joins TRBV6-2 or TRBV6-3 to TRBJ2-1; D remains ambiguous. This CDR3 comprises 14 residues. In germline, CDR1 is MNHEY, CDR2 SVGEGT. The CDR3 here is CASSYLLSSNEQFF. CDR3 nucleotide sequence: TGTGCCAGCAGTTACCTTCTGTCCTCCAATGAGCAGTTCTTC.

This chain joins TRBV29-1 and TRBJ1-4, with D maybe TRBD1 (5 bases). This CDR3 contains 13 residues. Germline lookup yields CDR1 SQVTM and CDR2 ANQGSEA. V was shortened by 8 bases and J by 5 bases, with 15 bases between the two germline ends. CDR3: CSYKDIGNEKLFF. CDR3 DNA: TGCAGCTATAAGGACATTGGAAATGAAAAACTGTTTTTT.